These 28 T cell receptor beta chains originate from one sample sequenced in a study of blood T cell repertoires in COVID-19. TCRdb keeps only in-frame clones here, not all; method: immunoSEQ multiplex PCR. Among 90,000 to 110,000 clones listed, 70% to 85% were seen once. The material sequenced was peripheral blood. The receptors were gathered from a woman older than 75 with active or convalescent COVID-19.

V usage is TRBV5-8 and J usage is TRBJ1-5; D unresolved. The CDR3 totals 13 residues. V lost 4 bases to trimming and J lost 5 bases, with 10 bases between them. Germline V lookup: CDR1 SGHTS, CDR2 YDEGEE. Written as DNA, the CDR3 is TGTGCCAGCAGCCCGGTCCCGGATCAGCCCCAGCATTTT. It specifies CASSPVPDQPQHF.

The chain combines TRBV2 with TRBJ1-6; no reliable D call. Germline V gives CDR1 SNHLY, CDR2 FYNNEI. Trimming shortened V by 5 bases and J by 7 bases, and 3 bases separated the two germline ends. This CDR3 region has 11 residues. This chain's CDR3 is CASSLNSPLHF. CDR3 in DNA: TGTGCCAGCAGTTTAAATTCACCCCTCCACTTT. Supplemented by reference TRBV2 and TRBJ1-6, the full variable domain reads EPEVTQTPSHQVTQMGQEVILRCVPISNHLYFYWYRQILGQKVEFLVSFYNNEISEKSEIFDDQFSVERPDGSNFTLKIRSTKLEDSAMYFCASSLNSPLHFGNGTRLTVT.

The rearrangement links TRBV7-3 to TRBJ2-7, with a possible D match to TRBD2 (6 bases). Deletions cut 5 bases from V and 2 bases from J, with 13 bases between. Germline V gives CDR1 SGHTA, CDR2 FQGTGA. CDR3 length: 14 amino acids. Here the CDR3 DNA reads TGTGCCAGCAGCCCGGGGGTGGGAACCTACGAGCAGTACTTC. It encodes CASSPGVGTYEQYF.

The rearrangement links TRBV28 to TRBJ2-1, with TRBD2 matching 11 bases. This CDR3 is 15 amino acids long. The J segment lost 13 bases and the V segment lost 5 bases, leaving 13 bases of the junction unmatched. Germline V lookup: CDR1 MDHEN, CDR2 SYDVKM. The CDR3, as DNA: TGTGCCAGCAGTCCCCGACTAGCGGGAAGAGAGCGACAGTTCTTC. This translates into CASSPRLAGRERQFF.

The chain couples TRBV18 to TRBJ1-4, with D possibly matching TRBD1 (5 bases). Germline-derived CDR1 and CDR2 are KGHSH and LQKENI. The CDR3 contains 15 residues. The germline V and J ends were trimmed by 2 bases and 6 bases, with 13 bases remaining between them. The CDR3 sequence: CASSPSRGTYEKLFF. The CDR3 DNA sequence: TGTGCCAGCTCACCAAGTAGGGGAACATATGAAAAACTGTTTTTT.

This chain links TRBV5-1 with TRBJ1-3, with D possibly matching TRBD1 (5 bases). Trimming took 4 bases from V and 4 from J, leaving 15 bases between them. Per the germline V gene, CDR1 is SGHRS and CDR2 is YFSETQ. The CDR3 has 15 amino acids. The chain's CDR3 is CASSKDSETGNTIYF. CDR3 DNA sequence: TGCGCCAGCAGCAAAGACAGTGAGACAGGAAACACCATATATTTT. Complete variable domain (other parts from reference TRBV5-1 and TRBJ1-3): KAGVTQTPRYLIKTRGQQVTLSCSPISGHRSVSWYQQTPGQGLQFLFEYFSETQRNKGNFPGRFSGRQFSNSRSEMNVSTLELGDSALYLCASSKDSETGNTIYFGEGSWLTVV.

The chain uses TRBV19 and TRBJ2-3, with TRBD1 matching 11 bases. The CDR3 extends over 17 amino acids. From germline, CDR1 is LNHDA and CDR2 SQIVND (reference sequence). V gave up 5 bases and J gave up 0 bases; unmatched junction bases: 7. The DNA for the CDR3 is TGTGCCAGTAGTCCATGGACAGGGGGCCTTAGCACAGATACGCAGTATTTT. Its protein product is CASSPWTGGLSTDTQYF.

The chain employs TRBV10-3 and TRBJ1-1, with D unclear. This CDR3 spans 14 amino acids. Trimming took off 0 bases at V and 7 bases at J, with 12 bases between the two ends. Germline loops: CDR1 ENHRY, CDR2 SYGVKD. The CDR3 loop is CAISESSALIEAFF. The CDR3 DNA sequence: TGTGCCATCAGTGAGTCAAGTGCACTGATTGAAGCTTTCTTT.

There are a few counts of this clone. The J gene is TRBJ1-3, the V gene TRBV16; TRBD1 might be the D (6 bases). V was shortened by 4 bases and J by 2 bases, with 18 bases between the two germline ends. The CDR3 loop spans 17 amino acids. Germline assignment: CDR1 KGHSY and CDR2 FQNENV. The CDR3 protein is CASSPTTLGTPGNTIYF. The CDR3 DNA reads as TGTGCCAGCAGCCCCACGACCCTAGGGACACCTGGAAACACCATATATTTT.

The J gene is TRBJ2-7, the V gene TRBV6-1; D not resolved. Per the germline V gene, CDR1 is MNHNS and CDR2 is SASEGT. This CDR3 region has 11 residues. Trimming shortened V by 2 bases and J by 4 bases, and 3 bases separated the two germline ends. The CDR3 bases are TGTGCCAGCAGTGAACGGTACGAGCAGTACTTC. The encoded protein is CASSERYEQYF.

The genes are TRBV28 and TRBJ1-5; a weak D match, TRBD1 (5 bases). CDR1 MDHEN and CDR2 SYDVKM come from the germline V gene. Trimming cost V 3 bases and J 2 bases, with 11 bases left between them. The CDR3 sequence is 15 residues long. The CDR3 loop reads CASSLAGTGNQPQHF. The CDR3 DNA follows: TGTGCCAGCAGTTTGGCGGGGACGGGCAATCAGCCCCAGCATTTT.

This chain links TRBV19 with TRBJ1-5, with a possible D match to TRBD1 (6 bases). The CDR3 runs 14 residues. Germline assignment: CDR1 LNHDA and CDR2 SQIVND (reference sequence). Trimming removed 9 bases from V and 2 bases from J, with 14 bases in between. DNA for the CDR3: TGTGCCAGCCGGACAGCGAGGCGCAATCAGCCCCAGCATTTT. Translating it yields CASRTARRNQPQHF.

The rearrangement links TRBV29-1 to TRBJ2-1; D perhaps matches TRBD1 (5 bases). The CDR3 spans 17 residues. Germline CDR1 SQVTM, CDR2 ANQGSEA. With 7 bases removed from V and 6 bases from J, the gap between germline ends came to 28 bases. CDR3 coding DNA: TGCAGCGCAGAACAGCGTTGGGGCAGGGCGATTCGCAATGAGCAGTTCTTC. Its protein is CSAEQRWGRAIRNEQFF.

CDR3 sequence reads: CASSQVMGENQETQYF. CDR3 nucleotides: TGTGCCAGCAGCCAAGTAATGGGAGAAAATCAAGAGACCCAGTACTTC. The chain uses TRBV3-1 (or the pseudogene TRBV3-2) and TRBJ2-5; possibly TRBD2 for D (5 bases). The CDR3 runs 16 residues. CDR1 is LGHDT, CDR2 YNNKEL, per germline (reference sequence). Trimming removed 1 base from V and 2 bases from J, with 14 bases in between.

The V and J genes are TRBV10-3 and TRBJ2-1; TRBD2 matches 11 bases. Germline V gene sequence: CDR1 ENHRY, CDR2 SYGVKD. The CDR3 is 15 residues long. V dropped 8 bases and J dropped 10; count of bases not matched to a gene: 13. This CDR3 is CAISGQTGTSGEQFF. The CDR3, as DNA: TGTGCCATCTCCGGACAAACCGGGACTAGCGGCGAGCAGTTCTTC.

The rearrangement uses TRBV10-1 and TRBJ2-3, with 8 bases aligning to TRBD2. The CDR3 sequence is 17 residues long. Germline V gives CDR1 WNHNN, CDR2 SYGVQD (reference sequence). V was clipped by 3 bases and J by 3 bases; unmatched bases: 11. In DNA, the CDR3 is TGCGCCAGCAGTGATCGGGGACTAGAGCCGGGGACAGATACGCAGTATTTT. This codes for CASSDRGLEPGTDTQYF.

CDR3 sequence (DNA): TGTGCCTGGAGTGTTGGACAGGGTGGCTACGAGCAGTACTTC. Protein: CAWSVGQGGYEQYF. The chain recombines TRBV30 with TRBJ2-7; 8 bases align to TRBD1. The CDR3 covers 14 residues. The germline V gene has CDR1 GTSNPN and CDR2 SVGIG (reference sequence). The V and J ends lost 0 bases and 3 bases, in that order; junction bases with no gene match: 4. Filled out from reference TRBV30 and TRBJ2-7, the complete variable domain reads SQTIHQWPATLVQPVGSPLSLECTVEGTSNPNLYWYRQAAGRGLQLLFYSVGIGQISSEVPQNLSASRPQDRQFILSSKKLLLSDSGFYLCAWSVGQGGYEQYFGPGTRLTVT.

This sequence joins TRBV30 and TRBJ1-6, with D unresolved. The V and J ends lost 3 bases and 9 bases respectively, with 12 bases between them. Germline V gene lookup returns CDR1 GTSNPN and CDR2 SVGIG (reference sequence). The length of the CDR3 is 13 residues. The CDR3 protein is CAWREAGASPLHF. The CDR3 bases are TGTGCCTGGAGGGAGGCAGGTGCTTCACCCCTCCACTTT.

The gene calls are TRBV27 and TRBJ1-5; TRBD1 might be the D (5 bases). There are 17 residues in the CDR3. Looked up from germline, CDR1 is MNHEY and CDR2 is SMNVEV (reference sequence). V gave up 6 bases and J gave up 1 base, with 19 bases separating them. CDR3 DNA sequence: TGTGCCAGCAGGGGAGGTCAGGGACGACGAAGCAATCAGCCCCAGCATTTT. Translating gives CASRGGQGRRSNQPQHF.

The rearrangement joins TRBV7-2 to TRBJ2-3; 7 nucleotides line up with TRBD2. The CDR3 runs to 16 residues. The J segment lost 4 bases and the V segment lost 5 bases, leaving 12 bases of the junction unmatched. Germline V gene lookup returns CDR1 SGHTA and CDR2 FQGNSA. CDR3 in amino acids: CASSQRTSRSPDTQYF. The CDR3 DNA follows: TGTGCCAGCAGCCAAAGGACTAGTCGGTCGCCAGATACGCAGTATTTT.

The chain couples TRBV4-2 to TRBJ1-2; D uncertain. Germline-derived CDR1 and CDR2 are LGHNA and YNFKEQ. The V and J ends lost 0 bases and 8 bases respectively, with 19 bases between them. The CDR3 is 16 residues long. The CDR3 protein is CASSQENSIVMGGYTF. The CDR3 DNA reads TGTGCCAGCAGCCAAGAAAACAGCATTGTTATGGGCGGCTACACCTTC.

The chain has TRBV7-2 and TRBJ2-7; 9 nucleotides line up with TRBD2. The CDR3 runs 17 residues. CDR1 and CDR2 from the germline V gene are SGHTA and FQGNSA. Trimming removed 1 base from V and 5 bases from J; junction bases left unmatched: 12. CDR3 coding DNA: TGTGCCAGCAGCTTAGTAGGGGCGGGAGGGCCAAGGAACGAGCAGTACTTC. As protein: CASSLVGAGGPRNEQYF.

The chain carries TRBV3-1 (or the pseudogene TRBV3-2) and TRBJ2-5, with a possible D match to TRBD1 (7 bases). The V and J ends lost 3 bases and 5 bases respectively, with 22 bases between them. The V gene's germline CDR1 is LGHDT and CDR2 YNNKEL (reference sequence). The CDR3 consists of 17 residues. CDR3 sequence: CASSHRSGGPGGETQYF. For the CDR3, the DNA is TGTGCCAGCAGCCACAGGAGCGGAGGCCCAGGGGGGGAGACCCAGTACTTC.

The genes are TRBV29-1 and TRBJ2-2; the match to TRBD2 covers 8 bases. V lost 7 bases, J lost 2 bases, and 9 bases stayed unmatched. The CDR3 totals 15 residues. CDR1 is SQVTM, CDR2 ANQGSEA, per germline. In DNA form, the CDR3 reads TGCAGCGCACAAACTAGCGGTCCTAACACCGGGGAGCTGTTTTTT. It yields the protein CSAQTSGPNTGELFF.

This chain joins TRBV29-1 and TRBJ2-3; 8 positions agree with TRBD2. V shed 5 bases and J 0 bases; nucleotides not matched to a gene: 13. In germline, CDR1 is SQVTM, CDR2 ANQGSEA. The CDR3 length is 17 residues. The CDR3 nucleotides are TGCAGCGTTCCTGAGCGGGAGCGGGATCTGAGCACAGATACGCAGTATTTT. Protein: CSVPERERDLSTDTQYF.

The CDR3 sequence: CASTPRALVTEAFF. DNA for the CDR3: TGTGCCAGCACGCCCAGGGCATTAGTCACTGAAGCTTTCTTT. The chain uses TRBV2 and TRBJ1-1; D possibly corresponds to TRBD1 (5 bases). The germline V and J ends were trimmed by 7 bases and 4 bases, with 16 bases remaining between them. This CDR3 is 14 amino acids long. Per germline, CDR1 SNHLY and CDR2 FYNNEI.

The chain joins TRBV6-2 or TRBV6-3 to TRBJ2-2; 11 nucleotides match TRBD2. Trimming cost V 6 bases and J 4 bases; bases outside gene matches: 7. CDR1 is MNHEY, CDR2 SVGEGT, per germline. This CDR3 has 16 residues. CDR3 region: CASSPTSGSITGELFF. Written as DNA, the CDR3 is TGTGCCAGCAGCCCTACTAGCGGGAGTATCACCGGGGAGCTGTTTTTT.

The chain couples TRBV2 to TRBJ1-5; 9 bases align to TRBD1. J lost 7 bases, V lost 8 bases, and 9 bases had no gene match. CDR1 and CDR2 (germline): SNHLY, FYNNEI. The CDR3 sequence is 14 residues long. The DNA for the CDR3 is TGTGCCAGCGTCGACCGGGACAGGGCACAGCCCCAGCATTTT. Encoded protein: CASVDRDRAQPQHF.